These 14 T cell receptor beta chains were all obtained from the same sample, sequenced in a study of cytomegalovirus exposure and HLA in healthy donors. 13 Jbeta primers and 60 Vbeta primers were used for the PCR. Sequencing was performed with immunoSEQ multiplex PCR; in TCRdb, only in-frame clones are kept and a portion is missing. The sample lists about 96,000 clones, around 79% occurring once. The source material was PBMCs. These receptors were obtained from a female donor in good health and CMV-seropositive.

The chain combines TRBV7-2 with TRBJ1-1; D is possibly TRBD1 (5 bases). The CDR3 has 13 residues. Trimming stripped 1 base from V and 8 bases from J, with 11 bases between. Germline loops: CDR1 SGHTA, CDR2 FQGNSA. The CDR3 protein is CASSLVVNREAFF. The DNA of the CDR3 is TGTGCCAGCAGCTTAGTTGTAAACAGGGAAGCTTTCTTT.

The chain joins TRBV5-1 to TRBJ2-1, with 12 bases identical to TRBD2. V gave up 3 bases and J gave up 6 bases; unmatched junction bases: 4. CDR1 SGHRS and CDR2 YFSETQ come from the germline V gene. The CDR3 covers 15 residues. The CDR3, as DNA: TGCGCCAGCAGCTCACTAGCGGGAGGTAGCAATGAGCAGTTCTTC. Amino acid sequence: CASSSLAGGSNEQFF.

V gene TRBV11-2 combines with J gene TRBJ2-3; TRBD1 agrees at 10 bases. The CDR3 length is 15 residues. Germline trimming cut 6 bases from V and 2 bases from J; bases unmatched to any gene: 5. The germline gives CDR1 SGHAT, CDR2 FQNNGV. Written as DNA, the CDR3 is TGTGCCAGCAGTACCGGGACAGGGGACACAGATACGCAGTATTTT. It encodes CASSTGTGDTDTQYF.

The chain is built from TRBV10-3 and TRBJ1-2; no definite D call. The V and J ends lost 3 bases and 4 bases respectively, with 3 bases between them. There are 11 residues in the CDR3. Germline CDR1 is ENHRY and CDR2 is SYGVKD. CDR3 protein: CAISDSYGYTF. In DNA, the CDR3 is TGTGCCATCAGTGACTCCTATGGCTACACCTTC.

The chain joins TRBV7-2 to TRBJ1-2; D remains ambiguous. This CDR3 is 15 amino acids long. The V end lost 1 base, the J end lost 8 bases, and 17 bases lay between the germline ends. The germline gives CDR1 SGHTA, CDR2 FQGNSA. CDR3 DNA: TGTGCCAGCAGCTTAGGCGGGTATGGTGTAGGCGGCTACACCTTC. Its translation: CASSLGGYGVGGYTF.

V usage is TRBV14 and J usage is TRBJ1-1; D is possibly TRBD1 (5 bases). This CDR3 is built from 14 residues. The V end was cut by 4 bases, the J end by 5 bases, with 14 bases between. Germline V gives CDR1 SGHDN, CDR2 FVKESK. Here the CDR3 DNA reads TGTGCCAGCAGCCGCGCCGCGGGGGGAACTGAAGCTTTCTTT. Its protein product is CASSRAAGGTEAFF.

The V call is TRBV30, the J call TRBJ2-1; 13 positions agree with TRBD2. The CDR3 contains 14 residues. J lost 9 bases, V lost 3 bases, and 5 bases had no gene match. Germline assignment: CDR1 GTSNPN and CDR2 SVGIG (reference sequence). CDR3 nucleotides: TGTGCCTGGAGCGAAGGACTAGCGGGGGCTGAGCAGTTCTTC. Residues: CAWSEGLAGAEQFF.

The V and J genes are TRBV29-1 and TRBJ1-4; 9 nucleotides align to TRBD1. The CDR3 is 14 amino acids. From germline, CDR1 is SQVTM and CDR2 ANQGSEA. V trimming: 5 bases; J trimming: 5 bases; junction bases outside the gene matches: 6. Here the CDR3 reads CSVLQGARNEKLFF. The DNA for the CDR3 is TGCAGCGTTTTACAGGGGGCGAGGAATGAAAAACTGTTTTTT.

This sequence joins TRBV7-3 and TRBJ1-1; no definite D call. Germline CDR1 and CDR2: SGHTA and FQGTGA. The length of the CDR3 is 14 residues. Trimming removed 0 bases from V and 0 bases from J, with 5 bases in between. CDR3 coding DNA: TGTGCCAGCAGCTTAACTCCGGTGAACACTGAAGCTTTCTTT. Translated, it gives CASSLTPVNTEAFF.

The sample holds a few counts of this clone. This rearrangement joins TRBV11-2 to TRBJ1-1; D gene unclear. Germline V lookup: CDR1 SGHAT, CDR2 FQNNGV. The CDR3 has 10 amino acids. Trimming took 10 bases from V and 8 from J, leaving 11 bases between them. CDR3: CATGGNEAFF. CDR3 sequence (DNA): TGTGCCACAGGAGGTAACGAAGCTTTCTTT.

The sample holds one count of this clone. The rearrangement joins TRBV5-6 to TRBJ1-5; the D is unclear. The V and J ends lost 1 base and 4 bases respectively, with 6 bases between them. This CDR3 is 13 amino acids long. CDR1 and CDR2 from the germline V gene are SGHDT and YYEEEE. As DNA, the CDR3 is TGTGCCAGCAGCTTGTCCAGAAATCAGCCCCAGCATTTT. It yields the protein CASSLSRNQPQHF.

In its sample, this clone was seen a few times. CDR3 in amino acids: CASSILANNEQFF. CDR3 DNA sequence: TGTGCCAGCAGTATACTAGCGAACAATGAGCAGTTCTTC. V is TRBV6-5 and J is TRBJ2-1; 7 bases line up with TRBD2. V shed 5 bases, J shed 5 bases, and the junction held 3 bases outside the gene matches. CDR1 MNHEY and CDR2 SVGAGI come from the germline V gene. CDR3 size: 13 residues.

This rearrangement joins TRBV5-1 to TRBJ1-1, with D possibly TRBD1 on 6 matching bases. CDR1 SGHRS and CDR2 YFSETQ come from the germline V gene. Between the trimmed V and J ends, which lost 4 bases and 1 base, there was a span of 11 bases. CDR3 length: 14 residues. CDR3 amino acids: CASSMGHRNTEAFF. The CDR3 coding sequence is TGCGCCAGCAGCATGGGACACCGGAACACTGAAGCTTTCTTT.

The V and J genes are TRBV7-8 and TRBJ1-2; 9 bases match TRBD1. With V trimmed by 5 bases and J by 4 bases, 8 bases remained unmatched. This CDR3 contains 15 residues. Germline V gives CDR1 SGHVS, CDR2 FQNEAQ. CDR3 in amino acids: CASSPDRGGGYGYTF. CDR3 bases: TGTGCCAGCAGCCCGGACAGGGGAGGGGGCTATGGCTACACCTTC.